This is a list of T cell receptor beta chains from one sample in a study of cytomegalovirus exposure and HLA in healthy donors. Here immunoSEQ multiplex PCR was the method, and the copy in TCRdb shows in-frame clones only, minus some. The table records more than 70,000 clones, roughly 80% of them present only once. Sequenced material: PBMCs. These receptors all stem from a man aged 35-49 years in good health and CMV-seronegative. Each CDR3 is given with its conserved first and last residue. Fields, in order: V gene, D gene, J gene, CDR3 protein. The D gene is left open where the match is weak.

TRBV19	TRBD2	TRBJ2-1	CASNPLETSGGIDEQFF
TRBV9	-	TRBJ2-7	CASSVEQERNEQYF
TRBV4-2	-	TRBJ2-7	CASSQEVIAAYEQYF
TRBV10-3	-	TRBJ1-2	CAISGDSNPGGYTF
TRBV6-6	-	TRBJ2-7	CASRGLVSTYEQYF
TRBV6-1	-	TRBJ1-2	CASSEGRDLLPRGYTF
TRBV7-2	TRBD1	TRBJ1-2	CASSPRDREAYGYTF
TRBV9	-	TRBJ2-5	CASSTQAAGQETQYF
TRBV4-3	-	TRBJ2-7	CASSQDLLTRGSDEQYF
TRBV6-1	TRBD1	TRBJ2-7	CASPGQGSFEQYF
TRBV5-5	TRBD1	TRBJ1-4	CASSLPGQEKLFF
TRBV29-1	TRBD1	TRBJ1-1	CSVSRGLDSEAFF
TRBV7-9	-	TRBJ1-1	CSSSFSRDTEAFF
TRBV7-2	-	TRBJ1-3	CASSLGPPLAGNTIYF
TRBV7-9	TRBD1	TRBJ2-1	CASSLVAGTGISYNEQFF
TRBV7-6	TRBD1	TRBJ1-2	CASSLAAGGSVGGYTF
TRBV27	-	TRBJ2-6	CASTGWNSGANVLTF
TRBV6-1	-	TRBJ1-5	CASSEYGQPQHF
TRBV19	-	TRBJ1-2	CASTPRDSVYGYTF
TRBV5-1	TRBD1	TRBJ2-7	CASSLGDRITYEQYF
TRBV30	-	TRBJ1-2	CAWSVTGRIGGYTF
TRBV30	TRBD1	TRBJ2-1	CAWKSGQGNEQFF
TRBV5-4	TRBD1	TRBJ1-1	CASSWGTETETTEAFF
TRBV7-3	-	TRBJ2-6	CASSLSGASSGANVLTF
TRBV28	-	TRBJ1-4	CASSDTGTQVEKLFF
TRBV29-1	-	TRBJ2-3	CSVEREGGSSTYTQYF